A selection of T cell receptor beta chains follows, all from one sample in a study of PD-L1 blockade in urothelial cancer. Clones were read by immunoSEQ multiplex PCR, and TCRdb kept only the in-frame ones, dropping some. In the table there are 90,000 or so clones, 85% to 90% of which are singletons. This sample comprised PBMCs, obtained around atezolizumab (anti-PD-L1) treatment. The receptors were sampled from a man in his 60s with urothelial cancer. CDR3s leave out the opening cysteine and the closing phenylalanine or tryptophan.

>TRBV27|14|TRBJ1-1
ASSLAAVTLNTEAF
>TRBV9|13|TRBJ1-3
ASGTPTRGGNTIY
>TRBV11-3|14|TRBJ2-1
ASSLDPFGGIGEQF
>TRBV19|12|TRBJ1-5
ASADRGGFQPQH
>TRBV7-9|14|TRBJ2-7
ASSLVLTGSSYEQY
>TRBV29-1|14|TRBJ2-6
SVAGQGASGANVLT
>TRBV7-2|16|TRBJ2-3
ASSSPLSAGGLPDTQY
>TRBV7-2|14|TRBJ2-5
ASSPPGLAVQETQY
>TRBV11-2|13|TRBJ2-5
ASSMLAGGPETQY
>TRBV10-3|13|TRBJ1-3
AIMSPGRGGNTIY
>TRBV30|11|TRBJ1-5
AWMQGFNQPQH
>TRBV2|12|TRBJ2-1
ATTGTSHYNEQF
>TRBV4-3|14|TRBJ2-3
ASSPGLARSTDTQY
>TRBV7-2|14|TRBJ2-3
ASSRMGTSDADTQY
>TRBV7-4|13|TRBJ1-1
ARPLSDRGGTEAF